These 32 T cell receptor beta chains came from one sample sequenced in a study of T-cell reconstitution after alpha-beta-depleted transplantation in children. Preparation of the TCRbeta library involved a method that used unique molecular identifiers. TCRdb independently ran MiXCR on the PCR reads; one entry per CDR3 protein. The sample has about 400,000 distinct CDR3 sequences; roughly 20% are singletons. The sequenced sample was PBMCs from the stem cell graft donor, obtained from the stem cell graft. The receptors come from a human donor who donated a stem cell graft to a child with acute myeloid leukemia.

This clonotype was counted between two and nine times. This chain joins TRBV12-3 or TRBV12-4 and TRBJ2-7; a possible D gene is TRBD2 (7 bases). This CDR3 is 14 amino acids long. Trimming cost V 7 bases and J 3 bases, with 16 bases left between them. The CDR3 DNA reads TGTGCCAGCACCCACGGGGAGGGGGTCTACGAGCAGTACTTC. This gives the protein CASTHGEGVYEQYF.

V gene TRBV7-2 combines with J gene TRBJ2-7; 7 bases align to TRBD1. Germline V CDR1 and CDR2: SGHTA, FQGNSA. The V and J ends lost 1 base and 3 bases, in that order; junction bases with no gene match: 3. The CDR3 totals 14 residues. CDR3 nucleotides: TGTGCCAGCAGCTTAGAGACAGGGAACTACGAGCAGTACTTC. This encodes CASSLETGNYEQYF.

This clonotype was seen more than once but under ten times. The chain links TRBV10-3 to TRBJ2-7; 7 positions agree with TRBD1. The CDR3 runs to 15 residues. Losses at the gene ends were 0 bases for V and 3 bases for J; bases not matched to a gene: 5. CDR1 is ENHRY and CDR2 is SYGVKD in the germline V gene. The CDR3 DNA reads TGTGCCATCAGTGAGTCGAGGGACAGATACTACGAGCAGTACTTC. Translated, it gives CAISESRDRYYEQYF.

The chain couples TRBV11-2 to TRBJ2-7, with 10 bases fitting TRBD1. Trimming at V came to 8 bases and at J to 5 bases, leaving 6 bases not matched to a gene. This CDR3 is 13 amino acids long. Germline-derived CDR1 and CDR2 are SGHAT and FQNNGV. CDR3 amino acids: CASSGTGVHEQYF. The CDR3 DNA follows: TGTGCCAGCTCAGGGACAGGGGTCCACGAGCAGTACTTC.

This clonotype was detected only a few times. In DNA form, the CDR3 reads TGTGCCAGCACCCCCTCGGGGCAGAACACTGAAGCTTTCTTT. Translation: CASTPSGQNTEAFF. This rearrangement joins TRBV6-1 to TRBJ1-1; tentatively, D is TRBD1 (5 bases). Germline V gene data show CDR1 as MNHNS and CDR2 as SASEGT. Trimming took off 7 bases at V and 1 base at J, with 13 bases between the two ends. This CDR3 comprises 14 residues.

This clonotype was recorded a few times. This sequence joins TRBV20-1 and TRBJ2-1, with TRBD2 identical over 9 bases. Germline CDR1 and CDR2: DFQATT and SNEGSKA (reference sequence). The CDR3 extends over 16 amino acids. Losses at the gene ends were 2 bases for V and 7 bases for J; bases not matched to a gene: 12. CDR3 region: CSARLDWREGPNEQFF. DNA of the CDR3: TGCAGTGCTAGATTAGATTGGCGGGAGGGCCCGAATGAGCAGTTCTTC.

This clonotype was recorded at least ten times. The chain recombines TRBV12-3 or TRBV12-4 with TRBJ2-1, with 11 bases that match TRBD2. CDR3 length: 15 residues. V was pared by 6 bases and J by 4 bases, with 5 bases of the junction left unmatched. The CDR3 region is CASSSGTSGYNEQFF. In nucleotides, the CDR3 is TGTGCCAGCAGCTCTGGGACTAGCGGATACAATGAGCAGTTCTTC.

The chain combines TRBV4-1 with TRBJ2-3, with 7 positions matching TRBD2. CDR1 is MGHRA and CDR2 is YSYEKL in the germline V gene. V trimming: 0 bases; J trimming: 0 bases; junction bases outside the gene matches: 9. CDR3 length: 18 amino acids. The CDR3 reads CASSQDRERGSSTDTQYF. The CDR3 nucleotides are TGCGCCAGCAGCCAAGATCGGGAGCGGGGATCTAGCACAGATACGCAGTATTTT.

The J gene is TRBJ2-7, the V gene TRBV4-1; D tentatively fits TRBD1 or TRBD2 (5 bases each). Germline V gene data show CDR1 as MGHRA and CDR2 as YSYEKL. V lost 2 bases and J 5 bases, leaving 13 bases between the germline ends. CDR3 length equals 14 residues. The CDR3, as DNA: TGCGCCAGCAGCCAATTCCGGGACGAGAACGAGCAGTACTTC. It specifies CASSQFRDENEQYF.

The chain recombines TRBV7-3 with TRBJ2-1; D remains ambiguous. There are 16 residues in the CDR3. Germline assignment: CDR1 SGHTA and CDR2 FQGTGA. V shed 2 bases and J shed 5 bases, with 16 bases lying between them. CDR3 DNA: TGTGCCAGCAGCTTAGGTAGTTGGTCAGTCAACAATGAGCAGTTCTTC. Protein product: CASSLGSWSVNNEQFF.

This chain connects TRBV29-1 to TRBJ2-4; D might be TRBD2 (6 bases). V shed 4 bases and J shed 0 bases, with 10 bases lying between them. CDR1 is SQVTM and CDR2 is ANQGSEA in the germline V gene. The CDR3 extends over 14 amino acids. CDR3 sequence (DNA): TGCAGCGTTGGGGGGGATCTAGCCAAAAACATTCAGTACTTC. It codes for CSVGGDLAKNIQYF.

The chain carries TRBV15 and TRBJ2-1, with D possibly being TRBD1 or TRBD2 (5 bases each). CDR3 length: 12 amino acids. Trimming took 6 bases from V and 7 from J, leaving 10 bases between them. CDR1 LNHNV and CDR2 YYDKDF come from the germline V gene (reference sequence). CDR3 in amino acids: CATRGVGNEQFF. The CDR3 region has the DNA TGTGCCACCAGGGGGGTGGGGAATGAGCAGTTCTTC. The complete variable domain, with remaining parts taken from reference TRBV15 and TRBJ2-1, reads DAMVIQNPRYQVTQFGKPVTLSCSQTLNHNVMYWYQQKSSQAPKLLFHYYDKDFNNEADTPDNFQSRRPNTSFCFLDIRSPGLGDTAMYLCATRGVGNEQFFGPGTRLTVL.

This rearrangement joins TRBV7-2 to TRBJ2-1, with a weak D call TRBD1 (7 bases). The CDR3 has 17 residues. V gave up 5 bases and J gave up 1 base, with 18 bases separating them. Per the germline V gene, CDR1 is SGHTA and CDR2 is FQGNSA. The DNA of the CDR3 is TGTGCCAGCAGCCCCAACAGGGGAGGCACTTCCTACAATGAGCAGTTCTTC. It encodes CASSPNRGGTSYNEQFF.

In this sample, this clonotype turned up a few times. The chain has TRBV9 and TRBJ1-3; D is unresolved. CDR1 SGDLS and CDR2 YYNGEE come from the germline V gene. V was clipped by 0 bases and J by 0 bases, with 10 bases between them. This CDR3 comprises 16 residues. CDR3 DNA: TGTGCCAGCAGCGTAGGACTGCTGAGCTCTGGAAACACCATATATTTT. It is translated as CASSVGLLSSGNTIYF.

DNA of the CDR3: TGCGCCAGCAGCCAAGATCCCCTTACCGGGGAGCTGTTTTTT. This translates into CASSQDPLTGELFF. The chain carries TRBV4-1 and TRBJ2-2; no definite D call. The CDR3 sequence is 14 residues long. The ends were cut back, 0 bases at V and 5 bases at J, with 7 bases in the middle. The germline V gene encodes CDR1 MGHRA and CDR2 YSYEKL.

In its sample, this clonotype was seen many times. In DNA form, the CDR3 reads TGTGCCACCAGTGAAACCGGACAGGGGGCTTCCTACGAGCAGTACTTC. It encodes CATSETGQGASYEQYF. J is TRBJ2-7 and V is TRBV24-1, with 11 bases identical to TRBD1. J was trimmed by 1 base and V by 4 bases; bases with no gene match: 5. In germline, CDR1 is KGHDR, CDR2 SFDVKD. The CDR3 runs to 16 residues.

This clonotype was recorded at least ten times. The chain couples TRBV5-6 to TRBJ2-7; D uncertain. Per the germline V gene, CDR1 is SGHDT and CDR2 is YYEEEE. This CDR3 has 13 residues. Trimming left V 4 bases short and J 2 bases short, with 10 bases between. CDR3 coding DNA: TGTGCCAGCAGCCCACGGACCCCCTACGAGCAGTACTTC. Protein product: CASSPRTPYEQYF.

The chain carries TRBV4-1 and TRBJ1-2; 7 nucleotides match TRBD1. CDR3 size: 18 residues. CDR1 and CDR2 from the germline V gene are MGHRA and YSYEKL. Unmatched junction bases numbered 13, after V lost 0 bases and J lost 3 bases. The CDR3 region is CASSQDLIDRVSDYGYTF. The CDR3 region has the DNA TGCGCCAGCAGCCAAGATTTAATAGACAGGGTTTCGGACTATGGCTACACCTTC.

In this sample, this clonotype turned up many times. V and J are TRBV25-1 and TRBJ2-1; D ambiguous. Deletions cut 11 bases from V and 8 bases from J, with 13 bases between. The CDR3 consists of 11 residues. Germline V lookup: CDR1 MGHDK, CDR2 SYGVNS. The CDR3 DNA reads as TGTGCCTCCACTTCGTGGGATGAGCAGTTCTTC. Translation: CASTSWDEQFF.

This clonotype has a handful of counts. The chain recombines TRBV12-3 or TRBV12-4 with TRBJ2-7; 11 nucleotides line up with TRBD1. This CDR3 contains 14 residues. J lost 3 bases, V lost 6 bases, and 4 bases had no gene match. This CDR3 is CASRTGTGGYEQYF. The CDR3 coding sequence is TGTGCCAGCAGAACCGGGACAGGGGGCTACGAGCAGTACTTC.

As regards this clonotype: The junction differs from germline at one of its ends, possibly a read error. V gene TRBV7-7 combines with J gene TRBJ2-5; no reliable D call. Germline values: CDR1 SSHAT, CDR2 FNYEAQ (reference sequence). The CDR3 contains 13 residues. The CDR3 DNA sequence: TGTGCTAGCAGCATGACCTCCGCGGAGACCCAGTACTTC. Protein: CASSMTSAETQYF.

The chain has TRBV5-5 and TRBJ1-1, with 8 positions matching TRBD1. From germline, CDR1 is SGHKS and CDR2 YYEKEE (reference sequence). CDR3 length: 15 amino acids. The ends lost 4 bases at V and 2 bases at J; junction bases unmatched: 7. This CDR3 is CASSPRTGFNTEAFF. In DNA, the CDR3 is TGTGCCAGCAGCCCAAGGACAGGGTTTAACACTGAAGCTTTCTTT.

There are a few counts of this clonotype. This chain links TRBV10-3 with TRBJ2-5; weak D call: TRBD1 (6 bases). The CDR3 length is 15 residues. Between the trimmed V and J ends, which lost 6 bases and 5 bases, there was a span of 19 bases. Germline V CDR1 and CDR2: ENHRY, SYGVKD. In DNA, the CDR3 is TGTGCCATCAGCTCCAAGCAGGGGTTTCTCGAGACCCAGTACTTC. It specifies CAISSKQGFLETQYF.

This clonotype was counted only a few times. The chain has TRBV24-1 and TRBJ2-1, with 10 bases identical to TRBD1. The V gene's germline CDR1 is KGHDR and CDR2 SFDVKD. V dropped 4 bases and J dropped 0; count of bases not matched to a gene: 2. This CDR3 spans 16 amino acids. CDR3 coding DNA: TGTGCCACCAGTGACCGGACAGGGGGCTCCTACAATGAGCAGTTCTTC. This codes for CATSDRTGGSYNEQFF.

The CDR3 nucleotides read TGTGCCAGCAATGCGGGGCCAGTCACGGACACCGGGGAGCTGTTTTTT. Its translation: CASNAGPVTDTGELFF. This rearrangement joins TRBV28 to TRBJ2-2; tentative D call: TRBD2 (6 bases). The V gene's germline CDR1 is MDHEN and CDR2 SYDVKM. V dropped 7 bases and J dropped 3 bases, with 18 bases sitting between them. This CDR3 comprises 16 residues.

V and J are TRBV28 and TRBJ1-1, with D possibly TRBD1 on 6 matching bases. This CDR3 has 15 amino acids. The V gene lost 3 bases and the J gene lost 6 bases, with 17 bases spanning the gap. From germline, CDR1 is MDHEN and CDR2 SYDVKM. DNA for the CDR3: TGTGCCAGCAGTTTCTTGGGCAGGGGAGGTTCTGAAGCTTTCTTT. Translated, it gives CASSFLGRGGSEAFF.

The CDR3: CAISEDNSGNTEAFF. The CDR3 DNA follows: TGTGCCATCAGTGAGGACAACTCCGGGAACACTGAAGCTTTCTTT. V usage is TRBV10-3 and J usage is TRBJ1-1; D is unclear. V was cut by 2 bases and J by 1 base, with 11 bases left in between. CDR1 is ENHRY and CDR2 is SYGVKD in the germline V gene. The length of the CDR3 is 15 residues.

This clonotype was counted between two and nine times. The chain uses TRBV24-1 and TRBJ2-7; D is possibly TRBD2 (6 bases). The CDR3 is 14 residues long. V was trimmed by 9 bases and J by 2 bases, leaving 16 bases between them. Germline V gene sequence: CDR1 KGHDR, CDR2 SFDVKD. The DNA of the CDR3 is TGTGCCACCCAGTCAGGCGGGGAGACCTACGAGCAGTACTTC. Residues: CATQSGGETYEQYF.

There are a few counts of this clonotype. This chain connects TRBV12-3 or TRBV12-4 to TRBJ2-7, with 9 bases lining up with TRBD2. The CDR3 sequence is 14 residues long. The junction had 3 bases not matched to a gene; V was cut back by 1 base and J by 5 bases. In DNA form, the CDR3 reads TGTGCCAGCAGTTTAGGGGGACTAGCCCACGAGCAGTACTTC. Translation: CASSLGGLAHEQYF.

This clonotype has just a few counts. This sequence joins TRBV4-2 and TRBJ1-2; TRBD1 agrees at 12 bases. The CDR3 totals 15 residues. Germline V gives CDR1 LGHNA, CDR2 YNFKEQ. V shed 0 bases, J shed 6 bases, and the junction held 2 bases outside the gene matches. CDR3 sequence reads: CASSQDGTGGNGYTF. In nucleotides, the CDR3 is TGTGCCAGCAGCCAAGATGGGACAGGGGGCAATGGCTACACCTTC.

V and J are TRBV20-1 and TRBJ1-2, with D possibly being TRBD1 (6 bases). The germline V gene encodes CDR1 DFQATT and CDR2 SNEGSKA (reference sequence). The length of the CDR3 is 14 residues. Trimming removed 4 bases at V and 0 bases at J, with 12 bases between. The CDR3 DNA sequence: TGCAGTGCTAAAACCGGGACAACTAACTATGGCTACACCTTC. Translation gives CSAKTGTTNYGYTF.

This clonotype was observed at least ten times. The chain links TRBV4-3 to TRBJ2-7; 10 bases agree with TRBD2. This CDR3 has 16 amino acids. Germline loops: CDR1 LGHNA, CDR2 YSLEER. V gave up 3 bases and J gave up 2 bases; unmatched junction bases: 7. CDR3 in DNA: TGCGCCAGCAGCCAGGCCCATAGCGGGAGGCCCTACGAGCAGTACTTC. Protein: CASSQAHSGRPYEQYF.